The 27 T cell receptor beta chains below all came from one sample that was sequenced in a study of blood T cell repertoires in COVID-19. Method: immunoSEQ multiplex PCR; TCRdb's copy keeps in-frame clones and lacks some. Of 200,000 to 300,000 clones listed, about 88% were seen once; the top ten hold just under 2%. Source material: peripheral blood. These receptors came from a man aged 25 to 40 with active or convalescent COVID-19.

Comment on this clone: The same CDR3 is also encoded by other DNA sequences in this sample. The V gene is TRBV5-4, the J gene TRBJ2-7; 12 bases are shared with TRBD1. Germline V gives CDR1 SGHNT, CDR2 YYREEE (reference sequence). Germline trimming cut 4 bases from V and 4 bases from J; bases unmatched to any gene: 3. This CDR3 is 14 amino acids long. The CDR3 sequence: CASSPGQGAYEQYF. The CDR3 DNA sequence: TGTGCCAGCAGCCCGGGACAGGGGGCGTACGAGCAGTACTTC. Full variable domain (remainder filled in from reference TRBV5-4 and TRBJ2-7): ETGVTQSPTHLIKTRGQQVTLRCSSQSGHNTVSWYQQALGQGPQFIFQYYREEENGRGNFPPRFSGLQFPNYSSELNVNALELDDSALYLCASSPGQGAYEQYFGPGTRLTVT.

The CDR3 DNA follows: TGCGCCAGCAGCTCTGGACAGTCCTACGAGCAGTACTTC. Translation: CASSSGQSYEQYF. The gene calls are TRBV5-1 and TRBJ2-7, with D tentatively TRBD1 (6 bases). The ends were cut back, 3 bases at V and 1 base at J, with 8 bases in the middle. Germline-derived CDR1 and CDR2 are SGHRS and YFSETQ. This CDR3 has 13 residues.

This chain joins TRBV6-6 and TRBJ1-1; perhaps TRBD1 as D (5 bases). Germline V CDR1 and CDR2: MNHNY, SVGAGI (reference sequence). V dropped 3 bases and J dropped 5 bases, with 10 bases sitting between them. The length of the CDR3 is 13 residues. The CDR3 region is CASSYPQGTEAFF. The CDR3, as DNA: TGTGCCAGCAGTTATCCGCAGGGAACTGAAGCTTTCTTT.

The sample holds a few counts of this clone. The CDR3 here is CASSLISAGELFF. CDR3 DNA sequence: TGTGCCAGCAGCTTAATAAGCGCCGGGGAGCTGTTTTTT. The chain carries TRBV7-3 and TRBJ2-2, with D uncertain. The CDR3 is made up of 13 amino acids. Trimming took off 1 base at V and 6 bases at J, with 6 bases between the two ends. Germline V CDR1 and CDR2: SGHTA, FQGTGA.

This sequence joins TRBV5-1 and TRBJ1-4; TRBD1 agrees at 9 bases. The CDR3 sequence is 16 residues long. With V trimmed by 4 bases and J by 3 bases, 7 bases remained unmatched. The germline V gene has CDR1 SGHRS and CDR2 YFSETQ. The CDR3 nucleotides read TGCGCCAGCAGCACTGGACAGGGGAGGTCTAATGAAAAACTGTTTTTT. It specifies CASSTGQGRSNEKLFF.

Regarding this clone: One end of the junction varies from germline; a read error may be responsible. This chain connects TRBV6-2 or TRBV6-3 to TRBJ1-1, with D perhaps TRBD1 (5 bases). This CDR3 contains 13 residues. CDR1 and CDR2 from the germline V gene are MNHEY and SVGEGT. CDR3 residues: CASSYSPGRQPHF. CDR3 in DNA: TGTGCCAGCAGTTACTCACCCGGTAGACAGCCACATTTT.

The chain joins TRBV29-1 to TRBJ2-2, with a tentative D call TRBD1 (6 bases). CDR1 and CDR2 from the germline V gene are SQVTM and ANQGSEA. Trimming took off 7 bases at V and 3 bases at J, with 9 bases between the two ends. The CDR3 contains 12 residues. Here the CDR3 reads CSGRTDTGELFF. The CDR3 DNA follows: TGCAGCGGTCGGACAGACACCGGGGAGCTGTTTTTT.

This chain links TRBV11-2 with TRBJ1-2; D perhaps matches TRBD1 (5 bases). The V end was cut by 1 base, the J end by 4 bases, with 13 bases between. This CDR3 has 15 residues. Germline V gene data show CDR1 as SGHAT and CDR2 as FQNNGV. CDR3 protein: CASSLVPQASYGYTF. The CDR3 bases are TGTGCCAGCAGCTTAGTTCCACAGGCTAGCTATGGCTACACCTTC. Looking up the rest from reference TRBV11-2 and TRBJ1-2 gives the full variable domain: EAGVAQSPRYKIIEKRQSVAFWCNPISGHATLYWYQQILGQGPKLLIQFQNNGVVDDSQLPKDRFSAERLKGVDSTLKIQPAKLEDSAVYLCASSLVPQASYGYTFGSGTRLTVV.

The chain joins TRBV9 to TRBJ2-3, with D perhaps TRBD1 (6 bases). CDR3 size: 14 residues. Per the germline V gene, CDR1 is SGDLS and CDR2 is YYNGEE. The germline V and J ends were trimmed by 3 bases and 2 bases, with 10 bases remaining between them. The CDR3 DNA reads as TGTGCCAGCAGCGCCCGGACAGACACAGATACGCAGTATTTT. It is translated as CASSARTDTDTQYF.

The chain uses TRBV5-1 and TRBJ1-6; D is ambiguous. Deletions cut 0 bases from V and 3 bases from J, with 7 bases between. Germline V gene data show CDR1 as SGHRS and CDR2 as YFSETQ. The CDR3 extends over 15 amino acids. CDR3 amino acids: CASSLGTLYNSPLHF. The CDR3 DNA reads TGCGCCAGCAGCTTGGGTACTCTCTATAATTCACCCCTCCACTTT.

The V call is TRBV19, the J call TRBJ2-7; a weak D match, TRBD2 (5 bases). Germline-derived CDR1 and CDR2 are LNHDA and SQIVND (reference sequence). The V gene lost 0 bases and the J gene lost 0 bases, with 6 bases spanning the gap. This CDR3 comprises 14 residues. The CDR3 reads CASSIEGSSYEQYF. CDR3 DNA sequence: TGTGCCAGTAGTATAGAAGGGAGCTCCTACGAGCAGTACTTC.

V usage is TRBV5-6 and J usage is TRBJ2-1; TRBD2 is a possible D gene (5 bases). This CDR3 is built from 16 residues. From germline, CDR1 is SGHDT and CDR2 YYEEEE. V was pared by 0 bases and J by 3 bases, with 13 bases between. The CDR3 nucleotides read TGTGCCAGCAGCTTGGATGCCTTAACTAGCTACAATGAGCAGTTCTTC. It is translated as CASSLDALTSYNEQFF.

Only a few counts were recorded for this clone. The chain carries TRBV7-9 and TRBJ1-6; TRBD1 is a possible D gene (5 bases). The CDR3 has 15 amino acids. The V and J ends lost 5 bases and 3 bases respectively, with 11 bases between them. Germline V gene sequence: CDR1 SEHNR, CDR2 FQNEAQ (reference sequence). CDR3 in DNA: TGTGCCAGCAGCATTTCGGGGGGCTATAATTCACCCCTCCACTTT. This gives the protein CASSISGGYNSPLHF.

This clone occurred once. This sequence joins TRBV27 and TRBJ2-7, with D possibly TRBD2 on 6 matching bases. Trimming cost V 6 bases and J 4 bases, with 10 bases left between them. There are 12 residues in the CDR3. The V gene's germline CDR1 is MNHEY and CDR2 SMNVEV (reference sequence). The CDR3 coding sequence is TGTGCCAGCAGGGGGGACTCTTACGAGCAGTACTTC. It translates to CASRGDSYEQYF.

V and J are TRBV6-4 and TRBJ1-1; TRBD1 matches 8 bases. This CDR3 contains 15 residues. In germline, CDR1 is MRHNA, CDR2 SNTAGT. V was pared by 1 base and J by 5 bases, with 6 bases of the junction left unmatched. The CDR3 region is CASSDFRQGWTEAFF. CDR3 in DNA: TGTGCCAGCAGTGACTTTCGACAGGGGTGGACTGAAGCTTTCTTT.

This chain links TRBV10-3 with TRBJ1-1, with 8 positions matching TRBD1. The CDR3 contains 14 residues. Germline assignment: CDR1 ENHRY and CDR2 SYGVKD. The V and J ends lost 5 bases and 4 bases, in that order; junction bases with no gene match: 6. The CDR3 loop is CAISSGGLGTEAFF. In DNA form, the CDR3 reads TGTGCCATCAGTTCAGGGGGCCTGGGCACTGAAGCTTTCTTT.

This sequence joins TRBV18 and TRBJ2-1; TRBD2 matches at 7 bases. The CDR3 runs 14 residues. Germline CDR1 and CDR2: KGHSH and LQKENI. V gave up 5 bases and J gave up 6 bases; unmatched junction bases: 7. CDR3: CASSATGGFNEQFF. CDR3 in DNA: TGTGCCAGCTCAGCCACCGGGGGGTTCAATGAGCAGTTCTTC.

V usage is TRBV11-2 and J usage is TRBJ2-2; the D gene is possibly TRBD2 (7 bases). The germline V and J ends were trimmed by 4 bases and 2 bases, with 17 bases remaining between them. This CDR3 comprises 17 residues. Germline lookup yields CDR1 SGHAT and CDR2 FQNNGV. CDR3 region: CASSSISRGLNTGELFF. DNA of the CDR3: TGTGCCAGCAGCTCGATTTCGCGGGGGCTAAACACCGGGGAGCTGTTTTTT.

The DNA for the CDR3 is TGTGCCAGCAGCCGAGCGTTCGGTGCGGGCCTGTTTTTT. Its translation: CASSRAFGAGLFF. The J gene is TRBJ1-4, the V gene TRBV3-1 (or the pseudogene TRBV3-2); D is undetermined. V was cut by 4 bases and J by 14 bases, with 17 bases left in between. CDR1 and CDR2 (germline): LGHDT, YNNKEL (reference sequence). The CDR3 spans 13 residues.

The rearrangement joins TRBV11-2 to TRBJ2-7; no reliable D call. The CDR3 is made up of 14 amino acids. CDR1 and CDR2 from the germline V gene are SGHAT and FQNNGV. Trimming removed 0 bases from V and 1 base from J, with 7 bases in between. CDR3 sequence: CASSLDPQSYEQYF. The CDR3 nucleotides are TGTGCCAGCAGCTTAGATCCGCAGTCCTACGAGCAGTACTTC.

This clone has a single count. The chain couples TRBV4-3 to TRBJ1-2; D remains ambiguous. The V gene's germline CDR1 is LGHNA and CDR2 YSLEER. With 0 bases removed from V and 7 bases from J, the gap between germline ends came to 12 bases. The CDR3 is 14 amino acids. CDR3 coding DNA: TGCGCCAGCAGCCAAGATTCCACCCCGGGTGGCTACACCTTC. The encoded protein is CASSQDSTPGGYTF.

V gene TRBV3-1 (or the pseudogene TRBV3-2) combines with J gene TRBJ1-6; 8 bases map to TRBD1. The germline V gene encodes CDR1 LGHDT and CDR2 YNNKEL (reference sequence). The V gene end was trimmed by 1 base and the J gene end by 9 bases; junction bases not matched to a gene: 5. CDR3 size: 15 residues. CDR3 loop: CASSQGTGTVSPLHF. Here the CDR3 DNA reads TGTGCCAGCAGCCAAGGGACAGGGACAGTTTCACCCCTCCACTTT.

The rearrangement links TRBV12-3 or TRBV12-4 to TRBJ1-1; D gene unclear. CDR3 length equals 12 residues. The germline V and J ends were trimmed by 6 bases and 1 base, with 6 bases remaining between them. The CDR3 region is CASSGENTEAFF. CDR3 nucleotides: TGTGCCAGCAGCGGAGAGAACACTGAAGCTTTCTTT.

The CDR3 loop reads CASSPPGQPPSPLHF. The DNA for the CDR3 is TGTGCCAGCAGCCCACCGGGACAACCTCCTTCACCCCTCCACTTT. The chain is built from TRBV7-9 and TRBJ1-6, with a weak D call TRBD1 (6 bases). This CDR3 comprises 15 residues. Between the trimmed V and J ends, which lost 5 bases and 9 bases, there was a span of 17 bases. CDR1 and CDR2 (germline): SEHNR, FQNEAQ (reference sequence).

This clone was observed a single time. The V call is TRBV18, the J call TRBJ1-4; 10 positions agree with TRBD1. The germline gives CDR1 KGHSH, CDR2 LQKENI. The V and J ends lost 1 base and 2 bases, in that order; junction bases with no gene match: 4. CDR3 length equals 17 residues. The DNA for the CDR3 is TGTGCCAGCTCACCACTAAGGACAGGGGGGACTAATGAAAAACTGTTTTTT. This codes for CASSPLRTGGTNEKLFF.

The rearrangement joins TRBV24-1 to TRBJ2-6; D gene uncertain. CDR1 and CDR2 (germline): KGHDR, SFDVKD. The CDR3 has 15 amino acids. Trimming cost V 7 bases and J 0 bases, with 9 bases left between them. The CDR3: CATSVKYSGANVLTF. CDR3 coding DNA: TGTGCCACCAGCGTAAAATACTCTGGGGCCAACGTCCTGACTTTC.

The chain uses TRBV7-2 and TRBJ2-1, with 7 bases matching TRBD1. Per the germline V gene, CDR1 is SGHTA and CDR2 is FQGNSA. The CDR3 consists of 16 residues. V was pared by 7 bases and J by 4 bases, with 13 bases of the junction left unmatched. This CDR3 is CASTVTGDILYNEQFF. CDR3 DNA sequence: TGTGCCAGCACCGTAACAGGGGATATCTTATACAATGAGCAGTTCTTC.